Presented here are 10 T cell receptor beta chains from one specimen sequenced in a study of shared clonotypes between healthy human individuals. Generated by immunoSEQ multiplex PCR, the TCRdb table keeps only in-frame clones and is missing some. Among a few hundred thousand clones listed, about 95% were seen once. CD45RO-negative cells were positively selected for CCR7, leaving out terminally differentiated effector memory CD45RA+ cells. The specimen sequenced was naive CD8+ T cells sorted from blood. All receptors come from a woman in her twenties or thirties in good health.

The chain combines TRBV19 with TRBJ2-7; TRBD1 aligns across 8 bases. This CDR3 has 14 amino acids. With V trimmed by 6 bases and J by 2 bases, 6 bases remained unmatched. Germline V lookup: CDR1 LNHDA, CDR2 SQIVND (reference sequence). The CDR3 nucleotides are TGTGCCAGTAGAAAGACAGGGGACCCCTACGAGCAGTACTTC. Translating it yields CASRKTGDPYEQYF.

This clone occurred once. The chain is built from TRBV19 and TRBJ2-1; perhaps D is TRBD1 or TRBD2 (5 bases each). V was clipped by 3 bases and J by 6 bases, with 12 bases between them. Germline V gives CDR1 LNHDA, CDR2 SQIVND (reference sequence). This CDR3 comprises 14 residues. The CDR3 DNA sequence: TGTGCCAGTAGTATCGGGGCAGTGTCCAATGAGCAGTTCTTC. It translates to CASSIGAVSNEQFF.

As to this clone: The sample contains more than one DNA sequence encoding this CDR3. The rearrangement joins TRBV11-2 to TRBJ2-3; D may be TRBD1 or TRBD2 (5 bases each). The V gene's germline CDR1 is SGHAT and CDR2 FQNNGV. Trimming left V 3 bases short and J 1 base short, with 5 bases between. The length of the CDR3 is 13 residues. The CDR3 nucleotides read TGTGCCAGCAGCTTGGGGGGCACAGATACGCAGTATTTT. Translation: CASSLGGTDTQYF.

V and J are TRBV7-9 and TRBJ1-2; TRBD1 matches at 7 bases. The trim removed 6 bases at V and 6 bases at J, leaving 7 bases unmatched. This CDR3 contains 13 residues. Germline V lookup: CDR1 SEHNR, CDR2 FQNEAQ (reference sequence). The CDR3 spells CASSPDRVDGYTF. The CDR3 DNA reads as TGTGCCAGCAGTCCCGACAGGGTCGATGGCTACACCTTC.

The chain links TRBV27 to TRBJ2-1; D not resolved. The CDR3 totals 15 residues. With 5 bases removed from V and 3 bases from J, the gap between germline ends came to 14 bases. Per germline, CDR1 MNHEY and CDR2 SMNVEV (reference sequence). CDR3 protein: CASSPYPTRYNEQFF. CDR3 DNA sequence: TGTGCCAGCAGTCCCTACCCCACCCGCTACAATGAGCAGTTCTTC.

J is TRBJ2-1 and V is TRBV6-6; 7 nucleotides align to TRBD2. V gave up 4 bases and J gave up 9 bases; unmatched junction bases: 9. Germline-derived CDR1 and CDR2 are MNHNY and SVGAGI (reference sequence). This CDR3 is 14 amino acids long. This CDR3 is CASSFTGTKGEQFF. The CDR3 region has the DNA TGTGCCAGCAGTTTTACCGGGACTAAGGGTGAGCAGTTCTTC.

The rearrangement joins TRBV18 to TRBJ2-1, with unresolved D. CDR1 and CDR2 (germline): KGHSH, LQKENI. Trimming removed 2 bases at V and 2 bases at J, with 13 bases between. The CDR3 spans 16 residues. The CDR3: CASSPSAVGPYNEQFF. In nucleotides, the CDR3 is TGTGCCAGCTCACCATCGGCGGTCGGTCCCTACAATGAGCAGTTCTTC.

The chain combines TRBV5-1 with TRBJ2-1; 11 nucleotides agree with TRBD2. The CDR3 covers 15 residues. The germline V gene has CDR1 SGHRS and CDR2 YFSETQ. V shed 2 bases, J shed 9 bases, and the junction held 7 bases outside the gene matches. The CDR3 is CASSLSLAGEVEQFF. For the CDR3, the DNA is TGCGCCAGCAGCTTATCACTAGCGGGAGAGGTTGAGCAGTTCTTC.

The gene calls are TRBV30 and TRBJ1-2; the match to TRBD1 covers 9 bases. Per germline, CDR1 GTSNPN and CDR2 SVGIG (reference sequence). This CDR3 has 14 amino acids. V dropped 4 bases and J dropped 3; count of bases not matched to a gene: 6. As DNA, the CDR3 is TGTGCCTGGACTACAGGGGGCATTTACTATGGCTACACCTTC. Encoded protein: CAWTTGGIYYGYTF.

This clone has only one observation. The chain carries TRBV5-4 and TRBJ1-1, with a weak D call TRBD1 (5 bases). Germline lookup yields CDR1 SGHNT and CDR2 YYREEE (reference sequence). This CDR3 is built from 14 residues. V was clipped by 3 bases and J by 1 base, with 10 bases between them. The CDR3 DNA reads as TGTGCCAGCAGCTGGTGGGGACGGAACACTGAAGCTTTCTTT. Translating it yields CASSWWGRNTEAFF.